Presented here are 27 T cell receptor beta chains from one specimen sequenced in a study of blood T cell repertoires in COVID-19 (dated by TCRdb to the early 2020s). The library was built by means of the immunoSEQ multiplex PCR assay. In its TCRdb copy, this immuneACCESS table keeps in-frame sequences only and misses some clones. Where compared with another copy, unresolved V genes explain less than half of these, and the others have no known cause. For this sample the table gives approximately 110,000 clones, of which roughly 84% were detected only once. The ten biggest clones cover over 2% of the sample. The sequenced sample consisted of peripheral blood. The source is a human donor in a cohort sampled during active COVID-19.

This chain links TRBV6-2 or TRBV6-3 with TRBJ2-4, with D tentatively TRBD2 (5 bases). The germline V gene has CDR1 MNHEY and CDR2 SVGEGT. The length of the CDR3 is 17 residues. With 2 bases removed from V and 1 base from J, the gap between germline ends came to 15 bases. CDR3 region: CASSYKPFSVAKNIQYF. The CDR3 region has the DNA TGTGCCAGCAGTTACAAACCGTTTAGCGTGGCCAAAAACATTCAGTACTTC.

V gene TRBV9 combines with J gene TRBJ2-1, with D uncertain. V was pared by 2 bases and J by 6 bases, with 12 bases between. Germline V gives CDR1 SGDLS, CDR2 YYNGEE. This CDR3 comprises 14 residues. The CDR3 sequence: CASSVIDSSNEQFF. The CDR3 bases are TGTGCCAGCAGCGTGATCGATTCGAGCAATGAGCAGTTCTTC.

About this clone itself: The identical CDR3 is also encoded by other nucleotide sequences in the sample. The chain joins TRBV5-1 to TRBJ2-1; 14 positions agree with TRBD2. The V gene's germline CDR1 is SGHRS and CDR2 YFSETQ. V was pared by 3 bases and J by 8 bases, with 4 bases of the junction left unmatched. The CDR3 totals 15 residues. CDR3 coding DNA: TGCGCCAGCAGCTACGGGACTAGCGGGAGCGATGAGCAGTTCTTC. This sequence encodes CASSYGTSGSDEQFF.

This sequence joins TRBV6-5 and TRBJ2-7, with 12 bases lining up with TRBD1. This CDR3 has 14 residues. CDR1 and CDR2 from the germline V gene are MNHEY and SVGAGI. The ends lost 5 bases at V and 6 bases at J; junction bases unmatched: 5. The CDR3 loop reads CASSRSGQGAEQYF. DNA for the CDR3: TGTGCCAGCAGTAGATCGGGACAGGGGGCCGAGCAGTACTTC.

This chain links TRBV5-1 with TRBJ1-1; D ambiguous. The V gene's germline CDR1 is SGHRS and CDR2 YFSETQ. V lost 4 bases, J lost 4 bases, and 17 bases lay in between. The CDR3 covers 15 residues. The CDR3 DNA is TGCGCCAGCAGCGCCACCCCAACCCGGGGCACTGAAGCTTTCTTT. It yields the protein CASSATPTRGTEAFF.

CDR3 DNA sequence: TGCGCCAGCACTTCCGGACTAGCGGGGGTTGCAGATACGCAGTATTTT. Encoded protein: CASTSGLAGVADTQYF. This chain links TRBV4-3 with TRBJ2-3; 13 bases map to TRBD2. CDR3 length: 16 amino acids. V lost 7 bases and J lost 4; bases outside the gene matches: 8. Germline lookup yields CDR1 LGHNA and CDR2 YSLEER.

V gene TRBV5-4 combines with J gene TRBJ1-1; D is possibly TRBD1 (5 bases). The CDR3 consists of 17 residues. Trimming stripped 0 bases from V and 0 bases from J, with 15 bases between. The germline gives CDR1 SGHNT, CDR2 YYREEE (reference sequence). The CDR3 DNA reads TGTGCCAGCAGCTTGGAGGGCTGGGGCACTTTGAACACTGAAGCTTTCTTT. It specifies CASSLEGWGTLNTEAFF.

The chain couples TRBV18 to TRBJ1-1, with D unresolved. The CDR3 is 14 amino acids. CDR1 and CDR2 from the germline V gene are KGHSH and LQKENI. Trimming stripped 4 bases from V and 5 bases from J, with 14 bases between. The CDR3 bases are TGTGCCAGCTCACAAGAGAGGACGGGAACTGAAGCTTTCTTT. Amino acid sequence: CASSQERTGTEAFF.

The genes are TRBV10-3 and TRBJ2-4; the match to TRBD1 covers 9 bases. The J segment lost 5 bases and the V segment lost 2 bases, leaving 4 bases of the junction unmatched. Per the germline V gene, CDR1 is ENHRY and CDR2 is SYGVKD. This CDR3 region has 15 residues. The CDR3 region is CAISEGQGIQNIQYF. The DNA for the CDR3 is TGTGCCATCAGTGAGGGACAGGGGATCCAAAACATTCAGTACTTC.

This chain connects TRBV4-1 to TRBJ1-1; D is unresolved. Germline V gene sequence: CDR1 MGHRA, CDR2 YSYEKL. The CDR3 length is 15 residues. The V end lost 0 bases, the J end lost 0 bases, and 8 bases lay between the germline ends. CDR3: CASSQDPRLNTEAFF. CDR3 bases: TGCGCCAGCAGCCAAGATCCCAGGCTGAACACTGAAGCTTTCTTT.

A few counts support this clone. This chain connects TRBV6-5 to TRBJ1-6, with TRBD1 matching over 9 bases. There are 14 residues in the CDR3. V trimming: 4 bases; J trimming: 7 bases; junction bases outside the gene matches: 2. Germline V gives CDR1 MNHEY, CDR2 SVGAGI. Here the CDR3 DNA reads TGTGCCAGCAGTTTCGGGACAGGGAATTCACCCCTCCACTTT. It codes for CASSFGTGNSPLHF.

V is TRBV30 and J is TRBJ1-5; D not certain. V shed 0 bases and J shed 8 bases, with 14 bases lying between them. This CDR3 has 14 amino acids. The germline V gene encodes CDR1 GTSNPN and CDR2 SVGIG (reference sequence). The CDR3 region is CAWSVSEPREPQHF. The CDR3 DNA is TGTGCCTGGAGTGTAAGCGAGCCCCGTGAGCCCCAGCATTTT.

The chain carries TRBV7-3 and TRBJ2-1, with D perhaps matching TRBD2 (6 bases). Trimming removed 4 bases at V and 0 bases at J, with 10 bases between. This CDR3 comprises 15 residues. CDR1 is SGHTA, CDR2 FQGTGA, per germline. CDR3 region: CASSSQRASYNEQFF. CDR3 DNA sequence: TGTGCCAGCAGCTCCCAGCGGGCCTCCTACAATGAGCAGTTCTTC.

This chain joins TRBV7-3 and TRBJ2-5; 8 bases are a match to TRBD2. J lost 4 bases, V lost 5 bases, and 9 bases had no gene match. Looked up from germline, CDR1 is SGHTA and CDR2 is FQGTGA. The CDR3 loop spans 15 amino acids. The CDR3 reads CASSLRGLVGETQYF. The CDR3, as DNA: TGTGCCAGCAGCCTGAGGGGACTAGTCGGAGAGACCCAGTACTTC.

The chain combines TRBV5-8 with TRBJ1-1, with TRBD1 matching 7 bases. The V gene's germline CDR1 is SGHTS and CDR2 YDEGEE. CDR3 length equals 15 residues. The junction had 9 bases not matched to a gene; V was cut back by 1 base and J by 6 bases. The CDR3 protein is CASSLLPGGIAEAFF. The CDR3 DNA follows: TGTGCCAGCAGCTTGCTTCCAGGGGGGATCGCTGAAGCTTTCTTT.

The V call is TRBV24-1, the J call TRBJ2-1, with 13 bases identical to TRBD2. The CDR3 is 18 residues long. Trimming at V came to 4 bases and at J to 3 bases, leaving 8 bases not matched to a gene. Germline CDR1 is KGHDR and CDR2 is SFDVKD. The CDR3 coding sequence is TGTGCCACCAGTGACTCAACTAGCGGGGGGGGAGGCTACAATGAGCAGTTCTTC. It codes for CATSDSTSGGGGYNEQFF.

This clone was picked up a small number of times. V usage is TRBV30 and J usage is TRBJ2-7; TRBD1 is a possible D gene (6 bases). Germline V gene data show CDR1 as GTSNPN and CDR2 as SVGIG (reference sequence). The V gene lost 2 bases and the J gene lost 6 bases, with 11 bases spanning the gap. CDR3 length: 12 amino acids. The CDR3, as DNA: TGTGCCTGGAGTCCTGGACAGAGCGAGCAGTACTTC. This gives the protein CAWSPGQSEQYF.

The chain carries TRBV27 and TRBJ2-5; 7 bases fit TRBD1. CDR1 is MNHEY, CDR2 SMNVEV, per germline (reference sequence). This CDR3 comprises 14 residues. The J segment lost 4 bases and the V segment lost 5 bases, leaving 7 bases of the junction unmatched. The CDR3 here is CASSPRQGAETQYF. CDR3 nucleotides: TGTGCCAGCAGTCCCAGACAGGGAGCAGAGACCCAGTACTTC.

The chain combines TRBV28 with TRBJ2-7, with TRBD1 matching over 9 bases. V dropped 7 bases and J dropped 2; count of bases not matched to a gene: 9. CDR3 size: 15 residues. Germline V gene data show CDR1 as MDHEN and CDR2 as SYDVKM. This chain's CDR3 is CASTPTGTGTYEQYF. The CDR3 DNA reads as TGTGCCAGCACCCCGACCGGGACAGGGACCTACGAGCAGTACTTC.

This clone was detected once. The CDR3 spells CASSLLGGDAQYF. The CDR3, as DNA: TGTGCCAGCAGCTTATTAGGGGGTGACGCCCAGTACTTC. V gene TRBV7-2 combines with J gene TRBJ2-5, with D maybe TRBD1 (6 bases). With 2 bases removed from V and 9 bases from J, the gap between germline ends came to 13 bases. There are 13 residues in the CDR3. Per germline, CDR1 SGHTA and CDR2 FQGNSA.

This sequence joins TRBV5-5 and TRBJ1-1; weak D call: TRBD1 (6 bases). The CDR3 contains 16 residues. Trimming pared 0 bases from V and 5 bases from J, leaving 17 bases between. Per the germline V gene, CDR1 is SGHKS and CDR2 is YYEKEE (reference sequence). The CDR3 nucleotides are TGTGCCAGCAGCTTGGCGGTACAGGGCGGAACAACTGAAGCTTTCTTT. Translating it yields CASSLAVQGGTTEAFF.

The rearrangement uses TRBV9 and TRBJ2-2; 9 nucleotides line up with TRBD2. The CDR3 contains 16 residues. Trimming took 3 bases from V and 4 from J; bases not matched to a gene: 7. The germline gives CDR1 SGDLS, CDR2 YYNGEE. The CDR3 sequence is CASSEPGTSSTGELFF. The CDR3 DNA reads TGTGCCAGCAGCGAACCCGGGACTAGCTCCACCGGGGAGCTGTTTTTT.

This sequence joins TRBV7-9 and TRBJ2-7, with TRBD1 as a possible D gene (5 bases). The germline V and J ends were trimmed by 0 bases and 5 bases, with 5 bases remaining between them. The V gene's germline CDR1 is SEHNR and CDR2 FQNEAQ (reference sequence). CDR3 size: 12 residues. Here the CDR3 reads CASSLATDEQYF. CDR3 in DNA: TGTGCCAGCAGCTTAGCGACAGACGAGCAGTACTTC.

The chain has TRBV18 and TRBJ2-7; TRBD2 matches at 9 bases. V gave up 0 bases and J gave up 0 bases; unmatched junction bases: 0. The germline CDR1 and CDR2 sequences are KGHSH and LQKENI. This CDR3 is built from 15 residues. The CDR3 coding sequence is TGTGCCAGCTCACCACCGGGACTAGCCTCCTACGAGCAGTACTTC. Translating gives CASSPPGLASYEQYF.

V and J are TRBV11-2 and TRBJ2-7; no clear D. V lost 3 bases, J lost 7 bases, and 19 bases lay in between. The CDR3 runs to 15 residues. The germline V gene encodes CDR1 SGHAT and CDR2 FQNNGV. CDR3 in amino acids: CASSLQLLSLKEQYF. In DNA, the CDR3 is TGTGCCAGCAGCTTGCAACTTTTGTCCCTTAAGGAGCAGTACTTC.

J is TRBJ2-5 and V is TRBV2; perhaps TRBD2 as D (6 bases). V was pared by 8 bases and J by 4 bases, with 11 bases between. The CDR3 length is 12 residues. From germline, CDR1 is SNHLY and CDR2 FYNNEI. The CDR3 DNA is TGTGCCAGCGGGACGGAGGGAGAGACCCAGTACTTC. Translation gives CASGTEGETQYF. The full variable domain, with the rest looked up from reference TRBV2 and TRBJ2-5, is EPEVTQTPSHQVTQMGQEVILRCVPISNHLYFYWYRQILGQKVEFLVSFYNNEISEKSEIFDDQFSVERPDGSNFTLKIRSTKLEDSAMYFCASGTEGETQYFGPGTRLLVL.

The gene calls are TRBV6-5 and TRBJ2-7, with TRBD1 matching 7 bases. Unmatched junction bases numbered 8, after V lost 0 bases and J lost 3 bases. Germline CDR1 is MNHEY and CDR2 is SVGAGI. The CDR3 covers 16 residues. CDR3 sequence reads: CASSYSGTGVNYEQYF. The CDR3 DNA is TGTGCCAGCAGTTACTCGGGAACAGGGGTCAACTACGAGCAGTACTTC.